Each of the 3 T cell receptor beta chains below was sequenced from the same sample in a study of beta chain features in type 1 diabetes. Reverse transcription of all isolated RNA meant that expressed TCRB transcripts were sequenced. Here immunoSEQ multiplex PCR was the method, and the copy in TCRdb shows in-frame clones only, minus some. Altogether around 400,000 clones are present, over 12% being singletons, with the ten largest covering 0.019%. The sequenced sample consisted of naive CD4+ T cells from blood. The receptors were sampled from a woman younger than 35 in good health.

This clone turned up a few times. CDR3 residues: CASMRTGWNTEAFF. The CDR3 DNA reads as TGTGCCAGCATGAGGACAGGGTGGAACACTGAAGCTTTCTTT. The chain couples TRBV2 to TRBJ1-1, with TRBD1 identical over 8 bases. CDR1 is SNHLY, CDR2 FYNNEI, per germline. This CDR3 comprises 14 residues. The V and J ends lost 7 bases and 1 base, in that order; junction bases with no gene match: 5.

The V gene is TRBV25-1, the J gene TRBJ2-2; 8 nucleotides match TRBD1. Germline loops: CDR1 MGHDK, CDR2 SYGVNS. The CDR3 is made up of 14 amino acids. The trim removed 6 bases at V and 7 bases at J, leaving 7 bases unmatched. The DNA for the CDR3 is TGTGCCAGCAGGGGGGCAGGGGGCGGCGGGGAGCTGTTTTTT. Its protein is CASRGAGGGGELFF.

The rearrangement uses TRBV28 and TRBJ2-2, with a weak D call TRBD1 (5 bases). This CDR3 spans 15 amino acids. The germline CDR1 and CDR2 sequences are MDHEN and SYDVKM. Trimming removed 3 bases at V and 1 base at J, with 9 bases between. The chain's CDR3 is CASSFPQGNTGELFF. In nucleotides, the CDR3 is TGTGCCAGCAGTTTCCCCCAGGGGAACACCGGGGAGCTGTTTTTT.